This T cell receptor (beta chain) stems from a study of breast tumors, draining lymph nodes, adjacent tissues. TCRdb reanalysed the multiplex PCR reads using MiXCR and keeps one entry per CDR3 protein. The data show under 250,000 distinct CDR3 sequences, 32% seen once. Axillary draining lymph nodes of breast cancer patients supplied the node samples. This clonotype was seen repeatedly, ten times or more. The material sequenced was axillary lymph node tissue. This receptor was obtained from a female donor with breast cancer. Some clones in this sample may be carry-over from other donors' samples.

The CDR3, as DNA: TGTGCCAGCAGTTACTCCCCCCGGATTCCCAGCAGATATCAGCCCCAGCATTTT. It is translated as CASSYSPRIPSRYQPQHF. The chain carries TRBV6-2 or TRBV6-3 and TRBJ1-5; D unclear. This CDR3 has 18 residues. From germline, CDR1 is MNHEY and CDR2 SVGEGT. V lost 0 bases and J 5 bases, leaving 20 bases between the germline ends.